Listed below are T cell receptor beta chains from one sample, sequenced in a study of blood T cell repertoires in COVID-19. Generated by immunoSEQ multiplex PCR, the TCRdb table keeps only in-frame clones and is missing some. The sample holds about 230,000 clones, roughly 90% seen once. Sequencing used PBMCs or T cells enriched from blood (not recorded which). These receptors came from a woman aged 25-40 years with acute COVID-19. The conserved cysteine and the conserved F or W are not part of the CDR3 here. The order of the fields is V gene, J gene, CDR3 protein.

TRBV5-4	TRBJ2-3	ASSLLQEGDTQY
TRBV5-1	TRBJ2-7	ASSPQPGGPYEQY
TRBV5-8	TRBJ2-3	ASSPTTDTQY
TRBV7-6	TRBJ1-3	ASSLAGGKGNTIY
TRBV4-2	TRBJ2-7	ASSTGNYEQY
TRBV2	TRBJ2-5	ASRELAGEVETQY
TRBV27	TRBJ1-2	ASTPANYGYT
TRBV29-1	TRBJ1-3	SVDISNTIY
TRBV4-1	TRBJ2-2	ASSQGDYPTGGGELF
TRBV15	TRBJ2-2	ATSSTRAGELF
TRBV6-4	TRBJ2-2	ASSFGTGELF
TRBV18	TRBJ2-3	ASSPTQGTADTQY
TRBV9	TRBJ1-6	ASSVGGNSPLH
TRBV7-9	TRBJ2-5	ASSGDSGGETQY
TRBV5-1	TRBJ1-2	ASSEDSNYGYT
TRBV5-1	TRBJ2-2	ASSLAQNGGELF
TRBV9	TRBJ2-2	ASSVAQRGGRITGELF